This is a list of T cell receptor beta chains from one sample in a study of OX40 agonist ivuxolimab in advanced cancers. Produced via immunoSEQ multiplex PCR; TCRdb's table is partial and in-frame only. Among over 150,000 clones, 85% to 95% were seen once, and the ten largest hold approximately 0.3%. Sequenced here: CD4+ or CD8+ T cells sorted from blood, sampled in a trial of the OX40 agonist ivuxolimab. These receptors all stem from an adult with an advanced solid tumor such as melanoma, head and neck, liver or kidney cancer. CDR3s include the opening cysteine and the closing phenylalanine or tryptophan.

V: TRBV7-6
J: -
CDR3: CASSPMGQVTSYEQYF

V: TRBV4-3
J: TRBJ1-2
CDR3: CASSQLIQGPYGYTF

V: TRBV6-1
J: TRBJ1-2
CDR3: CASSEEAEKGVRSDGYTF

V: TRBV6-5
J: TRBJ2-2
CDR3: CASTPGTVNTGELFF

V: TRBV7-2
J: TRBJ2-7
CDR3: CASRSSGRDEQYF

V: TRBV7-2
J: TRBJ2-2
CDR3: CASSWRTGELFF

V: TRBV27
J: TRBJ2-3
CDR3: CASSLGRSDTQYF

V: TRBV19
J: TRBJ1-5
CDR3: CASSRLQGNQPQHF

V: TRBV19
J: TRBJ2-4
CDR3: CASLPGQGNIQYF

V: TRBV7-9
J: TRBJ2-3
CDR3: CASLGAADTQYF

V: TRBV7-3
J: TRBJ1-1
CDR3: CASSPGMNTEAFF

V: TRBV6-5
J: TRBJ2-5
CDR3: CASTDAGDQETQYF

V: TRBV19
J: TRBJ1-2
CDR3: CASSKTGAIGGGYTF

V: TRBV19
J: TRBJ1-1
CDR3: CASSAGTGRRNTEAFF

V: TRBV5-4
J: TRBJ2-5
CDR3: CASSLSSGGAETQYF

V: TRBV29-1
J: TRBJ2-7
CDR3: CSVAGGRYEQYF

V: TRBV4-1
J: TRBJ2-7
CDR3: CASSQGTVSSYEQYF

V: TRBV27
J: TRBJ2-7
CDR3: CASSRYSSVEQYF

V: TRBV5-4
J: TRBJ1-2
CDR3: CASSSGQGFPYGYTF

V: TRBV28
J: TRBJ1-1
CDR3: CASSRRSIVTEAFF

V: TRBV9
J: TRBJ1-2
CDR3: CASSGWKDYGYTF

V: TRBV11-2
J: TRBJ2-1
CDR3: CASSLGPEYDEQFF

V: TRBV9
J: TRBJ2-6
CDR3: CASSPRGSGANVLTF

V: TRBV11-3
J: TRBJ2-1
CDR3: CASRPGTSGGSGNEQFF

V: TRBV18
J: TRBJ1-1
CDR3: CASSPGGSRAFF

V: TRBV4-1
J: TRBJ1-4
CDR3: CASSQDHPGVLEKLFF

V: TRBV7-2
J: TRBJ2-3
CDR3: CASSLEPATQYF

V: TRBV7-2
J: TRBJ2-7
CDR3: CASSQGQVVSEQYF